The 32 T cell receptor beta chains listed next were all sequenced from one sample in a study of T cell responses to AZD1222 COVID-19 vaccine. Produced via immunoSEQ multiplex PCR; TCRdb's table is partial and in-frame only. The data show roughly 70,000 clones, about 91% seen once. The input for sequencing was peripheral blood, taken 28 days after the second AZD1222 dose. The receptors shown here come from an adult who received the AZD1222 COVID-19 vaccine.

V gene TRBV27 combines with J gene TRBJ1-1; no reliable D call. The ends were cut back, 6 bases at V and 1 base at J, with 15 bases in the middle. CDR1 and CDR2 (germline): MNHEY, SMNVEV (reference sequence). This CDR3 region has 15 residues. CDR3 sequence: CASSPLTGRNTEAFF. DNA for the CDR3: TGTGCCAGCAGCCCGCTCACGGGGAGGAACACTGAAGCTTTCTTT.

The J gene is TRBJ2-1, the V gene TRBV3-1 (or the pseudogene TRBV3-2), with D possibly being TRBD1 (6 bases). The CDR3 loop spans 12 amino acids. Per the germline V gene, CDR1 is LGHDT and CDR2 is YNNKEL (reference sequence). Trimming shortened V by 4 bases and J by 12 bases, and 13 bases separated the two germline ends. CDR3 sequence (DNA): TGTGCCAGCAGCCTCCATCTCAGGGGGCAGTTCTTC. It codes for CASSLHLRGQFF.

The V call is TRBV6-2 or TRBV6-3, the J call TRBJ2-2, with D unclear. Looked up from germline, CDR1 is MNHEY and CDR2 is SVGEGT. The V and J ends lost 6 bases and 6 bases respectively, with 17 bases between them. This CDR3 has 15 amino acids. The CDR3 loop is CASSKTGTGAGELFF. In DNA form, the CDR3 reads TGTGCCAGCAGCAAAACGGGCACCGGAGCCGGGGAGCTGTTTTTT.

CDR3 amino acids: CASSPVNTEAFF. DNA of the CDR3: TGTGCCAGCAGCCCCGTGAACACTGAAGCTTTCTTT. The chain combines TRBV3-1 (or the pseudogene TRBV3-2) with TRBJ1-1; D ambiguous. CDR1 LGHDT and CDR2 YNNKEL come from the germline V gene (reference sequence). This CDR3 is built from 12 residues. Trimming pared 4 bases from V and 0 bases from J, leaving 3 bases between.

The chain joins TRBV5-1 to TRBJ1-1; D is possibly TRBD1 (6 bases). V gave up 0 bases and J gave up 6 bases, with 9 bases separating them. This CDR3 contains 13 residues. CDR1 and CDR2 from the germline V gene are SGHRS and YFSETQ. CDR3 nucleotides: TGCGCCAGCAGCTTGGACAGGGTGGCTGAAGCTTTCTTT. It is translated as CASSLDRVAEAFF.

The rearrangement links TRBV10-3 to TRBJ2-7, with no clear D. The CDR3 spans 13 residues. Trimming took 3 bases from V and 7 from J, leaving 13 bases between them. Germline V lookup: CDR1 ENHRY, CDR2 SYGVKD. The CDR3: CAISDPGLGEQYF. In DNA, the CDR3 is TGTGCCATCAGTGATCCGGGCCTGGGGGAGCAGTACTTC.

The genes are TRBV7-9 and TRBJ2-1, with a tentative D call TRBD1 (6 bases). CDR3 length equals 15 residues. Germline CDR1 is SEHNR and CDR2 is FQNEAQ (reference sequence). With 2 bases removed from V and 2 bases from J, the gap between germline ends came to 10 bases. CDR3 in DNA: TGTGCCAGCAGCTTATCTCGACAGGCCTACAATGAGCAGTTCTTC. It specifies CASSLSRQAYNEQFF.

The V gene is TRBV4-3, the J gene TRBJ1-4; possibly TRBD1 for D (5 bases). Germline assignment: CDR1 LGHNA and CDR2 YSLEER. V dropped 4 bases and J dropped 4 bases, with 19 bases sitting between them. The CDR3 is 17 amino acids. The CDR3 DNA is TGCGCCAGCAGCCCGGACGGGACGGGGTTGAGTAATGAAAAACTGTTTTTT. It codes for CASSPDGTGLSNEKLFF.

V is TRBV7-2 and J is TRBJ2-5; unclear D gene. The V end lost 5 bases, the J end lost 3 bases, and 13 bases lay between the germline ends. Germline V gives CDR1 SGHTA, CDR2 FQGNSA. CDR3 length equals 14 residues. DNA of the CDR3: TGTGCCAGCAGCCCCGAAAGGGCTGAAGAGACCCAGTACTTC. This encodes CASSPERAEETQYF.

Notes on this clone: The identical CDR3 is also encoded by other nucleotide sequences in the sample. V and J are TRBV7-2 and TRBJ1-5; TRBD1 matches at 10 bases. Germline loops: CDR1 SGHTA, CDR2 FQGNSA. J gave up 7 bases and V 5 bases, and 5 bases lay outside the gene matches. The CDR3 has 14 amino acids. DNA of the CDR3: TGTGCCAGCAGCCCTCGGACAGGGGGGCAGCCCCAGCATTTT. Translated, it gives CASSPRTGGQPQHF.

The rearrangement joins TRBV28 to TRBJ1-6; possible D gene TRBD1, 5 bases. The CDR3 spans 14 residues. The germline gives CDR1 MDHEN, CDR2 SYDVKM. V was shortened by 7 bases and J by 6 bases, with 13 bases between the two germline ends. The CDR3 here is CASIWGQFNSPLHF. The CDR3 nucleotides read TGTGCCAGCATCTGGGGCCAGTTTAATTCACCCCTCCACTTT.

This clone has only a few counts. V usage is TRBV6-2 or TRBV6-3 and J usage is TRBJ2-1, with 10 nucleotides matching TRBD2. From germline, CDR1 is MNHEY and CDR2 SVGEGT. V was pared by 2 bases and J by 7 bases, with 2 bases of the junction left unmatched. This CDR3 region has 14 residues. As DNA, the CDR3 is TGTGCCAGCAGTTACAGCGGGGGGGCGAATGAGCAGTTCTTC. Its translation: CASSYSGGANEQFF.

The J gene is TRBJ1-1, the V gene TRBV11-3; no reliable D call. Trimming took off 3 bases at V and 1 base at J, with 6 bases between the two ends. This CDR3 has 13 residues. Germline CDR1 and CDR2: SGHNT and YENEEA. The CDR3 loop reads CASSFKRNTEAFF. CDR3 sequence (DNA): TGTGCCAGCAGCTTTAAGAGGAACACTGAAGCTTTCTTT.

CDR3 sequence (DNA): TGTGCCAGCAGCCAGCAGGGGGGCGGTTACAATGAGCAGTTCTTC. Translated, it gives CASSQQGGGYNEQFF. The rearrangement uses TRBV7-3 and TRBJ2-1; tentatively, D is TRBD1 (7 bases). V dropped 5 bases and J dropped 4 bases, with 15 bases sitting between them. The germline V gene has CDR1 SGHTA and CDR2 FQGTGA. The length of the CDR3 is 15 residues.

The rearrangement uses TRBV18 and TRBJ1-5, with 7 bases fitting TRBD1. The CDR3 consists of 15 residues. Germline CDR1 is KGHSH and CDR2 is LQKENI. After removal of 6 bases from V and 1 base from J, the junction contained 6 bases not matched to a gene. This CDR3 reads CASSTDRLSNQPQHF. Here the CDR3 DNA reads TGTGCCAGCTCGACGGACAGGCTGAGCAATCAGCCCCAGCATTTT.

This clone was recorded once. The CDR3 spells CASSSPYTF. The CDR3 DNA sequence: TGTGCCAGCAGTTCCCCCTACACCTTC. The J gene is TRBJ1-2, the V gene TRBV28; D call uncertain. The CDR3 length is 9 residues. The V and J ends lost 4 bases and 10 bases respectively, with 4 bases between them. CDR1 is MDHEN, CDR2 SYDVKM, per germline.

V and J are TRBV14 and TRBJ2-5; no definite D call. Looked up from germline, CDR1 is SGHDN and CDR2 is FVKESK. The CDR3 consists of 15 residues. The V end was cut by 2 bases, the J end by 2 bases, with 12 bases between. The CDR3 reads CASSQQTPLQETQYF. CDR3 sequence (DNA): TGTGCCAGCAGCCAACAGACACCTTTACAAGAGACCCAGTACTTC.

The chain combines TRBV12-3 or TRBV12-4 with TRBJ1-5; 8 nucleotides agree with TRBD1. This CDR3 is 11 amino acids long. The V gene end was trimmed by 5 bases and the J gene end by 11 bases; junction bases not matched to a gene: 2. CDR3 region: CASSLGQAQHF. The CDR3 region has the DNA TGTGCCAGCAGTCTGGGACAGGCCCAGCATTTT.

This chain joins TRBV11-3 and TRBJ2-3; no clear D. Germline V CDR1 and CDR2: SGHNT, YENEEA. With 1 base removed from V and 0 bases from J, the gap between germline ends came to 8 bases. This CDR3 spans 15 amino acids. The CDR3 DNA is TGTGCCAGCAGCTTAGGAGGACCAAGCACAGATACGCAGTATTTT. This gives the protein CASSLGGPSTDTQYF.

This chain connects TRBV6-2 or TRBV6-3 to TRBJ1-5; D ambiguous. The CDR3 runs 14 residues. Per germline, CDR1 MNHEY and CDR2 SVGEGT. Trimming left V 5 bases short and J 0 bases short, with 8 bases between. For the CDR3, the DNA is TGTGCCAGCAGTCAGAGTAATAGCAATCAGCCCCAGCATTTT. Its translation is CASSQSNSNQPQHF.

V gene TRBV11-1 combines with J gene TRBJ1-1, with D unclear. Trimming cost V 3 bases and J 4 bases, with 6 bases left between them. The CDR3 is made up of 12 amino acids. Germline values: CDR1 SGHAT, CDR2 FQDESV (reference sequence). CDR3 residues: CASSFGVTEAFF. Written as DNA, the CDR3 is TGTGCCAGCAGCTTTGGGGTCACTGAAGCTTTCTTT.

V usage is TRBV5-1 and J usage is TRBJ2-3; D perhaps matches TRBD2 (6 bases). CDR1 is SGHRS, CDR2 YFSETQ, per germline. The CDR3 consists of 14 residues. Trimming took off 2 bases at V and 4 bases at J, with 11 bases between the two ends. In nucleotides, the CDR3 is TGCGCCAGCAGCTTTCGGGAGAGCCCAGATACGCAGTATTTT. Translation gives CASSFRESPDTQYF.

The V call is TRBV28, the J call TRBJ1-2; D is ambiguous. The germline V gene has CDR1 MDHEN and CDR2 SYDVKM. The germline V and J ends were trimmed by 1 base and 4 bases, with 7 bases remaining between them. The CDR3 is 13 amino acids. CDR3 nucleotides: TGTGCCAGCAGTTTATCCGTGAGCTATGGCTACACCTTC. This codes for CASSLSVSYGYTF.

V and J are TRBV6-2 or TRBV6-3 and TRBJ2-7; no clear D. This CDR3 has 14 amino acids. CDR1 MNHEY and CDR2 SVGEGT come from the germline V gene. The V end lost 5 bases, the J end lost 1 base, and 12 bases lay between the germline ends. CDR3 region: CASSLTGRSYEQYF. In nucleotides, the CDR3 is TGTGCCAGCAGTCTCACCGGAAGGTCCTACGAGCAGTACTTC.

The gene calls are TRBV27 and TRBJ1-6; the D is unclear. V lost 1 base and J lost 0, with 10 bases in between. The length of the CDR3 is 17 residues. CDR1 and CDR2 from the germline V gene are MNHEY and SMNVEV (reference sequence). CDR3 bases: TGTGCCAGCAGTTTATTAAAGGGAAGCTCCTATAATTCACCCCTCCACTTT. It specifies CASSLLKGSSYNSPLHF.

The rearrangement joins TRBV25-1 to TRBJ1-2; no definite D call. The V gene lost 7 bases and the J gene lost 5 bases, with 11 bases spanning the gap. This CDR3 is built from 12 residues. The germline V gene encodes CDR1 MGHDK and CDR2 SYGVNS. The CDR3: CASTGQSYGYTF. The CDR3 nucleotides are TGTGCCAGCACCGGGCAGTCGTATGGCTACACCTTC.

Only one count was recorded for this clone. The chain joins TRBV5-1 to TRBJ2-7; the D gene is possibly TRBD1 (5 bases). The CDR3 has 14 residues. V was shortened by 2 bases and J by 3 bases, with 12 bases between the two germline ends. Germline V gene lookup returns CDR1 SGHRS and CDR2 YFSETQ. The CDR3: CASSFQGVDYEQYF. CDR3 bases: TGCGCCAGCAGCTTTCAAGGGGTGGACTACGAGCAGTACTTC.

V is TRBV12-3 or TRBV12-4 and J is TRBJ1-1; D may be TRBD1 (6 bases). The CDR3 runs to 13 residues. V lost 6 bases and J 4 bases, leaving 12 bases between the germline ends. Written as DNA, the CDR3 is TGTGCCAGCAGAACAGGGTCGGGCACTGAAGCTTTCTTT. Translating it yields CASRTGSGTEAFF.

This chain links TRBV4-2 with TRBJ2-7; 9 bases agree with TRBD1. The CDR3 is 15 amino acids. J was trimmed by 3 bases and V by 3 bases; bases with no gene match: 6. Germline CDR1 reads LGHNA; CDR2 reads YNFKEQ. For the CDR3, the DNA is TGTGCCAGCAGCCAGGCCGGGACAGGGATCTACGAGCAGTACTTC. Protein: CASSQAGTGIYEQYF.

This chain links TRBV5-4 with TRBJ2-1; 13 bases are shared with TRBD2. This CDR3 is 19 amino acids long. The germline gives CDR1 SGHNT, CDR2 YYREEE (reference sequence). V lost 4 bases to trimming and J lost 0 bases; unmatched junction nucleotides: 10. CDR3 sequence: CASSTTGLAGSSSYNEQFF. The CDR3 bases are TGTGCCAGCAGCACGACGGGACTAGCGGGATCCAGCTCCTACAATGAGCAGTTCTTC. Complete variable domain (other parts from reference TRBV5-4 and TRBJ2-1): ETGVTQSPTHLIKTRGQQVTLRCSSQSGHNTVSWYQQALGQGPQFIFQYYREEENGRGNFPPRFSGLQFPNYSSELNVNALELDDSALYLCASSTTGLAGSSSYNEQFFGPGTRLTVL.

The chain is built from TRBV7-8 and TRBJ2-7; TRBD1 aligns across 10 bases. The CDR3 consists of 15 residues. The V and J ends lost 7 bases and 4 bases, in that order; junction bases with no gene match: 10. From germline, CDR1 is SGHVS and CDR2 FQNEAQ. In DNA, the CDR3 is TGTGCCAGCAAATTCGAGACAGGGGGCGAATACGAGCAGTACTTC. This gives the protein CASKFETGGEYEQYF. Together with reference TRBV7-8 and TRBJ2-7, the CDR3 gives the full variable domain: GAGVSQSPRYKVAKRGQDVALRCDPISGHVSLFWYQQALGQGPEFLTYFQNEAQLDKSGLPSDRFFAERPEGSVSTLKIQRTQQEDSAVYLCASKFETGGEYEQYFGPGTRLTVT.

The chain has TRBV6-5 and TRBJ1-1, with a tentative D call TRBD1 (6 bases). Trimming took 1 base from V and 6 from J, leaving 12 bases between them. CDR1 is MNHEY and CDR2 is SVGAGI in the germline V gene. The length of the CDR3 is 14 residues. The CDR3 DNA reads as TGTGCCAGCAGTTACTTCAGCAGGGGCTCTGAAGCTTTCTTT. Translation: CASSYFSRGSEAFF.